Below are 28 T cell receptor beta chains sequenced from a single sample in a study of OX40 agonist ivuxolimab in advanced cancers. The library relied on the immunoSEQ multiplex PCR assay. In its TCRdb copy, this immuneACCESS table keeps in-frame sequences only and misses some clones. Where compared with another copy, unresolved V genes explain less than half of these, and the others have no known cause. This sample gives some 90,000 clones in total; just over 90% of them show up just once. The ten most abundant clones make up less than 0.35% of the sample. The specimen was CD4+ or CD8+ T cells sorted from blood, collected in a trial of the OX40 agonist ivuxolimab. The source of these receptors is an adult with an advanced solid tumor such as melanoma, head and neck, liver or kidney cancer.

This sequence joins TRBV7-2 and TRBJ2-7, with D possibly called TRBD1 or TRBD2 (6 bases each). The V gene's germline CDR1 is SGHTA and CDR2 FQGNSA. V was trimmed by 2 bases and J by 3 bases, leaving 8 bases between them. The CDR3 consists of 13 residues. Written as DNA, the CDR3 is TGTGCCAGCAGCTTAAAGGGGGGCTACGAGCAGTACTTC. Its protein is CASSLKGGYEQYF. The variable domain in full, with the rest retrieved from reference TRBV7-2 and TRBJ2-7, is GAGVSQSPSNKVTEKGKDVELRCDPISGHTALYWYRQSLGQGLEFLIYFQGNSAPDKSGLPSDRFSAERTGGSVSTLTIQRTQQEDSAVYLCASSLKGGYEQYFGPGTRLTVT.

The rearrangement joins TRBV9 to TRBJ2-5; D perhaps matches TRBD1 (6 bases). The J call is uncertain, as TRBJ2-7 better fits the DNA end. The CDR3 is made up of 14 amino acids. Germline V gives CDR1 SGDLS, CDR2 YYNGEE. In DNA, the CDR3 is TGTGCCAGCAGCGACGAGAGGGGGTATAACGAGCAGTACTTC. Its translation: CASSDERGYNEQYF.

The chain combines TRBV6-5 with TRBJ1-2, with D unclear. This CDR3 contains 12 residues. Germline V gene sequence: CDR1 MNHEY, CDR2 SVGAGI. V gave up 5 bases and J gave up 5 bases, with 9 bases separating them. DNA of the CDR3: TGTGCCAGCAGTGTCGAGGGATATGGCTACACCTTC. Its translation is CASSVEGYGYTF.

This chain links TRBV15 with TRBJ2-7; tentative D call: TRBD1 (5 bases). CDR1 and CDR2 (germline): LNHNV, YYDKDF (reference sequence). The CDR3 is 13 amino acids. Trimming removed 0 bases at V and 4 bases at J, with 7 bases between. The CDR3 DNA reads TGTGCCACCAGCAGAGATCGACAGTACGAGCAGTACTTC. It codes for CATSRDRQYEQYF.

This sequence joins TRBV7-9 and TRBJ2-1, with D tentatively TRBD2 (5 bases). The germline V gene encodes CDR1 SEHNR and CDR2 FQNEAQ (reference sequence). The CDR3 length is 15 residues. Between the trimmed V and J ends, which lost 5 bases and 6 bases, there was a span of 17 bases. The CDR3 protein is CASSHDYLRSNEQFF. The DNA for the CDR3 is TGTGCCAGCAGCCACGACTATCTAAGAAGCAATGAGCAGTTCTTC.

A single count supports this clone. The V gene is TRBV7-9, the J gene TRBJ2-1, with 11 bases identical to TRBD1. Trimming took 8 bases from V and 10 from J; bases not matched to a gene: 13. The CDR3 is 15 residues long. Germline lookup yields CDR1 SEHNR and CDR2 FQNEAQ (reference sequence). The CDR3 region is CASWLSGQGAMEQFF. The DNA for the CDR3 is TGTGCCAGCTGGCTCAGCGGACAGGGGGCGATGGAGCAGTTCTTC.

This chain uses TRBV4-3 with TRBJ2-3; D might be TRBD1 (6 bases). This CDR3 contains 16 residues. V lost 1 base to trimming and J lost 0 bases, with 11 bases between them. Germline V lookup: CDR1 LGHNA, CDR2 YSLEER. CDR3 in DNA: TGCGCCAGCAGCCAAGCGTGGCAGGGGAGCACAGATACGCAGTATTTT. Translation gives CASSQAWQGSTDTQYF.

V and J are TRBV14 and TRBJ2-3, with D possibly being TRBD2 (5 bases). CDR3 length equals 12 residues. Trimming pared 5 bases from V and 10 bases from J, leaving 13 bases between. Germline assignment: CDR1 SGHDN and CDR2 FVKESK. The CDR3 sequence: CASSKGGVPQYF. CDR3 nucleotides: TGTGCCAGCAGCAAAGGAGGCGTACCGCAGTATTTT.

The chain carries TRBV5-6 and TRBJ2-3; D could derive from TRBD1 or TRBD2 (6 bases each). The germline V and J ends were trimmed by 5 bases and 3 bases, with 13 bases remaining between them. CDR1 is SGHDT, CDR2 YYEEEE, per germline. CDR3 length: 14 amino acids. The CDR3 sequence: CASRVRGATDTQYF. In nucleotides, the CDR3 is TGTGCCAGCAGGGTGAGGGGGGCTACAGATACGCAGTATTTT.

V usage is TRBV7-8 and J usage is TRBJ2-5; 9 nucleotides line up with TRBD2. Germline V gene sequence: CDR1 SGHVS, CDR2 FQNEAQ. J lost 1 base, V lost 2 bases, and 2 bases had no gene match. The CDR3 is 15 amino acids. The CDR3 reads CASSLPSGTQETQYF. In DNA form, the CDR3 reads TGTGCCAGCAGCTTACCTAGCGGGACCCAAGAGACCCAGTACTTC. The whole variable domain, remainder taken from reference TRBV7-8 and TRBJ2-5, is GAGVSQSPRYKVAKRGQDVALRCDPISGHVSLFWYQQALGQGPEFLTYFQNEAQLDKSGLPSDRFFAERPEGSVSTLKIQRTQQEDSAVYLCASSLPSGTQETQYFGPGTRLLVL.

The chain combines TRBV27 with TRBJ2-7, with 7 nucleotides matching TRBD1. The CDR3 is 15 residues long. The ends lost 6 bases at V and 3 bases at J; junction bases unmatched: 11. Germline V lookup: CDR1 MNHEY, CDR2 SMNVEV (reference sequence). The CDR3 loop is CASSPGEGGRYEQYF. CDR3 DNA: TGTGCCAGCAGCCCTGGGGAAGGGGGCCGCTACGAGCAGTACTTC.

The rearrangement uses TRBV10-3 and TRBJ2-3, with 8 bases matching TRBD1. The CDR3 has 14 amino acids. Germline V gene data show CDR1 as ENHRY and CDR2 as SYGVKD. The V segment lost 10 bases and the J segment 4 bases; nucleotides outside the gene matches: 10. DNA for the CDR3: TGTGCCACCCACAGGGGGGTTGGCGCAGATACGCAGTATTTT. Residues: CATHRGVGADTQYF.

This chain links TRBV7-8 with TRBJ1-4; 9 bases align to TRBD1. J was trimmed by 7 bases and V by 6 bases; bases with no gene match: 9. The CDR3 length is 15 residues. Germline CDR1 and CDR2: SGHVS and FQNEAQ. The CDR3 loop reads CASSFTGGRGEKLFF. CDR3 sequence (DNA): TGTGCCAGCAGTTTTACAGGGGGCCGGGGTGAAAAACTGTTTTTT.

The V gene is TRBV7-9, the J gene TRBJ1-2; 9 bases fit TRBD1. V lost 2 bases, J lost 6 bases, and 4 bases stayed unmatched. Germline V gene lookup returns CDR1 SEHNR and CDR2 FQNEAQ (reference sequence). CDR3 length: 14 amino acids. CDR3 in DNA: TGTGCCAGCAGCTTAACAGGGGGCGGCGATGGCTACACCTTC. It specifies CASSLTGGGDGYTF.

This chain joins TRBV30 and TRBJ2-3; no firm D call. Trimming took off 5 bases at V and 3 bases at J, with 15 bases between the two ends. The CDR3 loop spans 14 amino acids. Germline V CDR1 and CDR2: GTSNPN, SVGIG (reference sequence). CDR3 coding DNA: TGTGCCTGGGACCGGGCCGCAAGGACAGATACGCAGTATTTT. This gives the protein CAWDRAARTDTQYF.

The chain couples TRBV28 to TRBJ2-1, with D perhaps TRBD2 (5 bases). Between the trimmed V and J ends, which lost 2 bases and 0 bases, there was a span of 8 bases. The length of the CDR3 is 15 residues. The V gene's germline CDR1 is MDHEN and CDR2 SYDVKM. DNA of the CDR3: TGTGCCAGCAGTTTAAGCGGAGCCTCCTACAATGAGCAGTTCTTC. Translating it yields CASSLSGASYNEQFF.

The genes are TRBV6-5 and TRBJ1-5, with D maybe TRBD1 (6 bases). V dropped 6 bases and J dropped 7 bases, with 13 bases sitting between them. In germline, CDR1 is MNHEY, CDR2 SVGAGI. The CDR3 extends over 13 amino acids. Here the CDR3 reads CASSLQQGQPQHF. The CDR3 coding sequence is TGTGCCAGCAGCCTTCAACAGGGACAGCCCCAGCATTTT.

This chain joins TRBV18 and TRBJ2-7; the match to TRBD2 covers 11 bases. Germline CDR1 is KGHSH and CDR2 is LQKENI. The CDR3 consists of 18 residues. Trimming cost V 6 bases and J 2 bases; bases outside gene matches: 15. The DNA for the CDR3 is TGTGCCAGCTCCGCCAGGGGGGGACTAGCGGAGCTAACCTACGAGCAGTACTTC. Its translation is CASSARGGLAELTYEQYF.

This clone was counted a single time. The chain has TRBV7-9 and TRBJ2-5, with unresolved D. From germline, CDR1 is SEHNR and CDR2 FQNEAQ (reference sequence). V lost 0 bases to trimming and J lost 3 bases, with 8 bases between them. The CDR3 covers 14 residues. The CDR3, as DNA: TGTGCCAGCAGCTTAGCGCCCACTAAAGAGACCCAGTACTTC. Translation gives CASSLAPTKETQYF.

The chain uses TRBV7-9 and TRBJ2-7; 8 bases are a match to TRBD2. From germline, CDR1 is SEHNR and CDR2 FQNEAQ (reference sequence). J lost 6 bases, V lost 2 bases, and 3 bases had no gene match. The CDR3 contains 13 residues. The DNA for the CDR3 is TGTGCCAGCAGCTTAACTGCGGGGGGCGAGCAGTACTTC. Protein product: CASSLTAGGEQYF.

The V and J genes are TRBV7-9 and TRBJ2-3; 9 bases line up with TRBD2. Germline trimming cut 5 bases from V and 3 bases from J; bases unmatched to any gene: 6. The CDR3 spans 15 residues. Per germline, CDR1 SEHNR and CDR2 FQNEAQ (reference sequence). Here the CDR3 reads CASSLLSGSTDTQYF. As DNA, the CDR3 is TGTGCCAGCAGCCTCCTTAGCGGGAGTACAGATACGCAGTATTTT.

The V gene is TRBV7-2, the J gene TRBJ1-5; TRBD1 is a possible D gene (5 bases). The germline gives CDR1 SGHTA, CDR2 FQGNSA. This CDR3 is 15 amino acids long. Trimming took 2 bases from V and 4 from J, leaving 12 bases between them. Here the CDR3 DNA reads TGTGCCAGCAGCTTATCGCAGGGCCTTAATCAGCCCCAGCATTTT. Residues: CASSLSQGLNQPQHF. Combining the CDR3 with reference TRBV7-2 and TRBJ1-5 gives the whole variable domain GAGVSQSPSNKVTEKGKDVELRCDPISGHTALYWYRQSLGQGLEFLIYFQGNSAPDKSGLPSDRFSAERTGGSVSTLTIQRTQQEDSAVYLCASSLSQGLNQPQHFGDGTRLSIL.

A single count supports this clone. J is TRBJ1-3 and V is TRBV9, with D unclear. Trimming stripped 0 bases from V and 4 bases from J, with 8 bases between. Germline lookup yields CDR1 SGDLS and CDR2 YYNGEE. This CDR3 has 14 amino acids. The CDR3 reads CASSVDWRGNTIYF. For the CDR3, the DNA is TGTGCCAGCAGCGTAGACTGGAGGGGAAACACCATATATTTT. The full variable domain, its missing parts supplied by reference TRBV9 and TRBJ1-3, is DSGVTQTPKHLITATGQRVTLRCSPRSGDLSVYWYQQSLDQGLQFLIQYYNGEERAKGNILERFSAQQFPDLHSELNLSSLELGDSALYFCASSVDWRGNTIYFGEGSWLTVV.

The V gene is TRBV18, the J gene TRBJ1-5; D unclear. The germline gives CDR1 KGHSH, CDR2 LQKENI. Trimming shortened V by 3 bases and J by 5 bases, and 8 bases separated the two germline ends. The CDR3 consists of 13 residues. The CDR3 DNA sequence: TGTGCCAGCTCACCTTTCAAAGATCAGCCCCAGCATTTT. This codes for CASSPFKDQPQHF. The variable domain in full, completed from reference TRBV18 and TRBJ1-5, reads NAGVMQNPRHLVRRRGQEARLRCSPMKGHSHVYWYRQLPEEGLKFMVYLQKENIIDESGMPKERFSAEFPKEGPSILRIQQVVRGDSAAYFCASSPFKDQPQHFGDGTRLSIL.

The chain uses TRBV11-2 and TRBJ2-1, with a possible D match to TRBD2 (6 bases). The CDR3 is made up of 13 amino acids. V was pared by 3 bases and J by 9 bases, with 12 bases between. Germline-derived CDR1 and CDR2 are SGHAT and FQNNGV. In nucleotides, the CDR3 is TGTGCCAGCAGCTTCTTGGAGGGTGGTGAGCAGTTCTTC. Amino acid sequence: CASSFLEGGEQFF. The full variable domain, completed using reference TRBV11-2 and TRBJ2-1, is EAGVAQSPRYKIIEKRQSVAFWCNPISGHATLYWYQQILGQGPKLLIQFQNNGVVDDSQLPKDRFSAERLKGVDSTLKIQPAKLEDSAVYLCASSFLEGGEQFFGPGTRLTVL.

The CDR3 is CASSRPNQETQYF. The DNA for the CDR3 is TGCGCCAGCAGTCGTCCGAACCAAGAGACCCAGTACTTC. The gene calls are TRBV23-1 and TRBJ2-5, with D unclear. TRBV23-1 is known as an ORF, though its function is uncertain. The CDR3 is 13 residues long. V lost 4 bases to trimming and J lost 0 bases, with 6 bases between them.

The J gene is TRBJ1-3, the V gene TRBV7-8; D possibly corresponds to TRBD1 (5 bases). CDR3 size: 15 residues. The V end lost 4 bases, the J end lost 0 bases, and 10 bases lay between the germline ends. Germline-derived CDR1 and CDR2 are SGHVS and FQNEAQ. The CDR3 nucleotides read TGTGCCAGCAGCTCGGGACTTTTCTCTGGAAACACCATATATTTT. It codes for CASSSGLFSGNTIYF.

This chain connects TRBV4-3 to TRBJ2-7; D unclear. Germline CDR1 and CDR2: LGHNA and YSLEER. Trimming cost V 0 bases and J 0 bases, with 12 bases left between them. The CDR3 sequence is 16 residues long. The CDR3 nucleotides read TGCGCCAGCAGCCAAGACCTTGCCGCCTACTCCTACGAGCAGTACTTC. This gives the protein CASSQDLAAYSYEQYF.